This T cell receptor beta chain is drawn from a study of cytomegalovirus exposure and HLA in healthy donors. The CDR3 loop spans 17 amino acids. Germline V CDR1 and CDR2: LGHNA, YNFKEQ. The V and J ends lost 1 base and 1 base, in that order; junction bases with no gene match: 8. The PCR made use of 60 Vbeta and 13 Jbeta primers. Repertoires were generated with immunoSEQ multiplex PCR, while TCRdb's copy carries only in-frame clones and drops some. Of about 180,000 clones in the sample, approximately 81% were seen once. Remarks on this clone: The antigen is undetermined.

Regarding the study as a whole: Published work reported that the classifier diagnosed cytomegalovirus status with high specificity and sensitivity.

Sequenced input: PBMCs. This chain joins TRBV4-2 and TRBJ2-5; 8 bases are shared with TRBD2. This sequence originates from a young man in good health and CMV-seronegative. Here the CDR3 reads CASSQGASSGVQETQYF. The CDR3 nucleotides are TGTGCCAGCAGCCAAGGGGCGAGTAGCGGGGTCCAAGAGACCCAGTACTTC.